This T cell receptor (beta chain) was retrieved from a study of radiotherapy plus CTLA-4 blockade in lung cancer. Clones were sequenced by immunoSEQ multiplex PCR, and TCRdb holds only the in-frame ones, with some missing. The sample includes around 80,000 clones, 74% of them seen just once. This CDR3 has 12 amino acids. CDR1 is GTSNPN, CDR2 SVGIG, per germline (reference sequence). V shed 3 bases and J 10 bases; nucleotides not matched to a gene: 6. This sequence was found in a human donor with non-small cell lung cancer whose response to radiotherapy plus ipilimumab could not be evaluated. The V gene is TRBV30, the J gene TRBJ2-1, with 7 bases fitting TRBD1. Sequenced material: peripheral blood, taken from a patient treated with radiotherapy plus ipilimumab. The CDR3 sequence is CAWRGQPGEQFF. In nucleotides, the CDR3 is TGTGCCTGGAGGGGACAGCCTGGAGAGCAGTTCTTC.